This TCR beta chain was captured in a study of T cells in Graves' hyperthyroidism and ophthalmopathy. Template material for amplifying TCR beta CDR3 regions consisted of RNA transcripts. In the first-round RT-PCR of the TCR CDR3, the HTBI primer set was used. TCRdb reanalysed the multiplex PCR reads using MiXCR and keeps one entry per CDR3 protein. The table records hundreds of thousands of distinct CDR3 sequences, roughly 50% of them present only once. The study defined stable Graves' hyperthyroidism as no ophthalmopathy progression within 18 months. Those with hyperthyroidism were 18 to 65 years old, newly diagnosed, and ill for under 2 months. The sequence derives from a young woman with Graves' hyperthyroidism. Sequenced input: peripheral blood or thyroid tissue (not recorded which).

The CDR3 protein is CASSRIQGRGQETQYF. For the CDR3, the DNA is TGTGCCAGCTCTAGGATCCAGGGGCGTGGGCAAGAGACCCAGTACTTC. V usage is TRBV7-3 and J usage is TRBJ2-5, with a tentative D call TRBD1 (6 bases). V lost 8 bases to trimming and J lost 2 bases, with 21 bases between them. Per germline, CDR1 SGHTA and CDR2 FQGTGA. The CDR3 loop spans 16 amino acids. Variable domain in full (rest from reference TRBV7-3 and TRBJ2-5): GAGVSQTPSNKVTEKGKYVELRCDPISGHTALYWYRQSLGQGPEFLIYFQGTGAADDSGLPNDRFFAVRPEGSVSTLKIQRTERGDSAVYLCASSRIQGRGQETQYFGPGTRLLVL.